Sequencing of this TCR beta chain was carried out in a study of T-cell reconstitution after alpha-beta-depleted transplantation in children listed by TCRdb under 2016. Study-level background: Using TCR repertoire profiling, the study quantitatively followed how T-cell immune reconstitution unfolded in children after TCRalphabeta/CD19-depleted allogeneic hematopoietic cell transplantation. What the authors observed across the whole study: The apparently early alphabetaT-cell count recovery about two months after transplant was reportedly dependent on only several hundred rapidly expanded clones derived from non-depleted graft cells. In some patients, high TCRbeta diversity at day 60 was attributed to recipient T cells and intrathymic progenitors that had survived conditioning. Over the following months the frequencies of hyperexpanded clones went down, and after one year T-cell counts and TCRbeta diversity were mostly credited to newly produced T cells.

Concerning this clonotype: Its antigen is currently not known. No base quality information exists; no much larger clone differs at one position.

The sample's treatment or condition label is to be understood as: allogeneic hematopoietic cell transplantation with graft depleted of TCRalphabeta T cells and CD19 B cells. The transplant recipients were children given TCRalphabeta/CD19-depleted allogeneic hematopoietic cell grafts. The library came from PCR. Sequencing used an Illumina HiSeq 2500. To normalize quantification of the TCRbeta repertoire, the TCR libraries were built with molecular barcoding that relied on unique molecular identifiers. TCRdb itself trimmed the public reads at Q25 with fastp, ran MiXCR and retained productive beta chains. Each entry is one CDR3 protein sequence, shown with its most common DNA and genes. Within this sample are some 460,000 distinct CDR3 sequences, with 15% to 20% of them counted one time only. The biggest ten clones account for less than 30% of the sample. The junction shows trimming of 2 bases on V and 6 bases on J, and the gene matches do not reach 7 bases of it. The germline V gene encodes CDR1 KGHDR and CDR2 SFDVKD. From its cysteine to its phenylalanine, the CDR3 spans 15 amino acids. Only the CDR3 DNA stays, 45 bases, in frame from base 1.

This sample comprised PBMCs, mostly from graft donor cells, obtained 360 days after TCRalphabeta/CD19-depleted stem cell transplant. The clonotype was recovered from a boy under two years old who had a stem cell transplant for Wiskott-Aldrich syndrome, so the T cells may come from the graft donor. The rearranged chain carries TRBV24-1 and TRBJ2-7; TRBD1 aligns with 9 central bases. The bases are TGTGCCACCAGTGATTCCGGGACAGGGACAGCCGAGCAGTACTTC. This yields the protein CATSDSGTGTAEQYF.